This is a list of T cell receptor beta chains from one sample in a study of cytomegalovirus exposure and HLA in healthy donors. Clones were read by immunoSEQ multiplex PCR, and TCRdb kept only the in-frame ones, dropping some. The sample has about 130,000 clones; about four fifths are singletons. The sequenced material came from PBMCs. The receptors originated from a man between 25 and 39 years old in good health. Both conserved end residues are part of each CDR3. D genes are given only for firm matches. Only some rows state a clone size, as once, few, many or a class for expanded clones.

v_call	clone_size	d_call	j_call	cdr3_aa	cdr3_nt
TRBV9	.	TRBD2	TRBJ2-1	CASSGTSESSYNEQFF	TGTGCCAGCAGCGGCACTAGCGAGAGCTCCTACAATGAGCAGTTCTTC
TRBV2	.	.	TRBJ1-2	CASSEWSGADGYTF	TGTGCCAGCAGTGAATGGTCAGGGGCGGATGGCTACACCTTC
TRBV9	.	TRBD2	TRBJ2-1	CASNQGLAAYNEQFF	TGTGCCAGCAACCAAGGACTAGCGGCTTACAATGAGCAGTTCTTC
TRBV13	.	TRBD2	TRBJ2-1	CASSPSGTYNEQFF	TGTGCCAGCAGCCCTAGCGGGACCTACAATGAGCAGTTCTTC
TRBV5-4	once	.	TRBJ2-7	CASSPGGSNEQYF	TGTGCCAGCAGCCCAGGGGGGTCCAACGAGCAGTACTTC
TRBV18	once	TRBD1	TRBJ2-7	CASSPDRGLYEQYF	TGTGCCAGCTCCCCGGACAGGGGGCTTTACGAGCAGTACTTC
TRBV11-2	few	TRBD1	TRBJ1-4	CASSPPRAGGEKLFF	TGTGCCAGCAGCCCACCCCGAGCAGGGGGTGAAAAACTGTTTTTT
TRBV19	.	TRBD1	TRBJ2-2	CASSFAGQGIGELFF	TGTGCCAGTAGTTTCGCAGGACAGGGGATCGGGGAGCTGTTTTTT
TRBV7-9	many	TRBD1	TRBJ1-1	CASSMRDSRLAFF	TGTGCCAGCAGCATGCGGGACAGCCGCTTGGCTTTCTTT
TRBV28	.	.	TRBJ1-3	CASSQVGGSSGNTIYF	TGTGCCAGCAGCCAAGTCGGGGGGAGCTCTGGAAACACCATATATTTT
TRBV13	.	TRBD1	TRBJ2-7	CASSLVTGSPAEQYF	TGTGCCAGCAGCTTAGTGACAGGGAGTCCCGCCGAGCAGTACTTC
TRBV29-1	few	TRBD2	TRBJ2-3	CSAYLAETDTQYF	TGCAGCGCCTATCTAGCGGAGACAGATACGCAGTATTTT
TRBV20-1	few	.	TRBJ2-5	CSLGRQETQYF	TGCTCCCTGGGGCGGCAAGAGACCCAGTACTTC
TRBV28	.	.	TRBJ1-1	CASERGRQNTEAFF	TGTGCCAGCGAGCGGGGACGGCAGAACACTGAAGCTTTCTTT
TRBV27	once	TRBD1	TRBJ1-2	CASSFDRGHYGYTF	TGTGCCAGCAGTTTTGACAGGGGCCACTATGGCTACACCTTC
TRBV7-3	few	.	TRBJ1-5	CASRALPRTVHRPQHF	TGTGCCAGCAGAGCCTTACCAAGGACAGTTCATCGGCCCCAGCATTTT
TRBV2	.	.	TRBJ2-3	CASSEFKGVKVTDTQYF	TGTGCCAGCAGTGAGTTTAAGGGGGTGAAAGTCACAGATACGCAGTATTTT
TRBV11-3	.	.	TRBJ1-1	CASSVTDTATEAFF	TGTGCCAGCAGCGTGACAGACACTGCCACTGAAGCTTTCTTT
TRBV7-6	.	.	TRBJ1-4	CASSSRRHEKLFF	TGTGCCAGCAGCTCCCGCAGACACGAAAAACTGTTTTTT
TRBV30	.	.	TRBJ2-5	CAWNQGYQETQYF	TGTGCCTGGAACCAGGGTTACCAAGAGACCCAGTACTTC
TRBV11-2	.	TRBD2	TRBJ2-2	CASSLGTGLARAGELFF	TGTGCCAGCAGCTTAGGGACGGGACTAGCAAGGGCCGGGGAGCTGTTTTTT
TRBV18	.	.	TRBJ2-1	CASSPADDPNNEQFF	TGTGCCAGCTCACCTGCGGATGACCCTAACAATGAGCAGTTCTTC
TRBV27	.	TRBD1	TRBJ1-1	CASSINLGSCGTERTRAGWAAFF	TGTGCCAGCAGTATTAACTTGGGGAGTTGCGGGACAGAGCGAACCCGGGCAGGTTGGGCAGCTTTCTTT
TRBV19	.	TRBD2	TRBJ2-3	CASSIAYGGRGDTQYF	TGTGCCAGTAGTATCGCTTACGGCGGGAGGGGGGATACGCAGTATTTT
TRBV25-1	.	.	TRBJ1-2	CASSDQGYGGKGYTF	TGTGCCAGCAGTGACCAGGGCTATGGGGGGAAGGGCTACACCTTC
TRBV9	.	TRBD2	TRBJ2-1	CASSVSLLSGRAINEQFF	TGTGCCAGCAGCGTATCCCTCCTTAGCGGGAGGGCCATCAATGAGCAGTTCTTC
TRBV6-5	.	.	TRBJ2-7	CASSTTTGYEQYF	TGTGCCAGCAGCACAACCACAGGGTACGAGCAGTACTTC
TRBV6-1	few	.	TRBJ2-2	CASSETTNTGELFF	TGTGCCAGCAGTGAAACAACGAACACCGGGGAGCTGTTTTTT
TRBV29-1	.	TRBD2	TRBJ2-1	CSAGGGVAGGNEQFF	TGCAGCGCCGGAGGGGGAGTAGCGGGGGGCAATGAGCAGTTCTTC
TRBV27	.	TRBD1	TRBJ2-7	CASSFAGQGYEQYF	TGTGCCAGCAGTTTCGCGGGACAGGGGTACGAGCAGTACTTC
TRBV6-5	.	.	TRBJ2-7	CASSYRSRDYEQYF	TGTGCCAGCAGTTACCGGTCTCGGGACTACGAGCAGTACTTC